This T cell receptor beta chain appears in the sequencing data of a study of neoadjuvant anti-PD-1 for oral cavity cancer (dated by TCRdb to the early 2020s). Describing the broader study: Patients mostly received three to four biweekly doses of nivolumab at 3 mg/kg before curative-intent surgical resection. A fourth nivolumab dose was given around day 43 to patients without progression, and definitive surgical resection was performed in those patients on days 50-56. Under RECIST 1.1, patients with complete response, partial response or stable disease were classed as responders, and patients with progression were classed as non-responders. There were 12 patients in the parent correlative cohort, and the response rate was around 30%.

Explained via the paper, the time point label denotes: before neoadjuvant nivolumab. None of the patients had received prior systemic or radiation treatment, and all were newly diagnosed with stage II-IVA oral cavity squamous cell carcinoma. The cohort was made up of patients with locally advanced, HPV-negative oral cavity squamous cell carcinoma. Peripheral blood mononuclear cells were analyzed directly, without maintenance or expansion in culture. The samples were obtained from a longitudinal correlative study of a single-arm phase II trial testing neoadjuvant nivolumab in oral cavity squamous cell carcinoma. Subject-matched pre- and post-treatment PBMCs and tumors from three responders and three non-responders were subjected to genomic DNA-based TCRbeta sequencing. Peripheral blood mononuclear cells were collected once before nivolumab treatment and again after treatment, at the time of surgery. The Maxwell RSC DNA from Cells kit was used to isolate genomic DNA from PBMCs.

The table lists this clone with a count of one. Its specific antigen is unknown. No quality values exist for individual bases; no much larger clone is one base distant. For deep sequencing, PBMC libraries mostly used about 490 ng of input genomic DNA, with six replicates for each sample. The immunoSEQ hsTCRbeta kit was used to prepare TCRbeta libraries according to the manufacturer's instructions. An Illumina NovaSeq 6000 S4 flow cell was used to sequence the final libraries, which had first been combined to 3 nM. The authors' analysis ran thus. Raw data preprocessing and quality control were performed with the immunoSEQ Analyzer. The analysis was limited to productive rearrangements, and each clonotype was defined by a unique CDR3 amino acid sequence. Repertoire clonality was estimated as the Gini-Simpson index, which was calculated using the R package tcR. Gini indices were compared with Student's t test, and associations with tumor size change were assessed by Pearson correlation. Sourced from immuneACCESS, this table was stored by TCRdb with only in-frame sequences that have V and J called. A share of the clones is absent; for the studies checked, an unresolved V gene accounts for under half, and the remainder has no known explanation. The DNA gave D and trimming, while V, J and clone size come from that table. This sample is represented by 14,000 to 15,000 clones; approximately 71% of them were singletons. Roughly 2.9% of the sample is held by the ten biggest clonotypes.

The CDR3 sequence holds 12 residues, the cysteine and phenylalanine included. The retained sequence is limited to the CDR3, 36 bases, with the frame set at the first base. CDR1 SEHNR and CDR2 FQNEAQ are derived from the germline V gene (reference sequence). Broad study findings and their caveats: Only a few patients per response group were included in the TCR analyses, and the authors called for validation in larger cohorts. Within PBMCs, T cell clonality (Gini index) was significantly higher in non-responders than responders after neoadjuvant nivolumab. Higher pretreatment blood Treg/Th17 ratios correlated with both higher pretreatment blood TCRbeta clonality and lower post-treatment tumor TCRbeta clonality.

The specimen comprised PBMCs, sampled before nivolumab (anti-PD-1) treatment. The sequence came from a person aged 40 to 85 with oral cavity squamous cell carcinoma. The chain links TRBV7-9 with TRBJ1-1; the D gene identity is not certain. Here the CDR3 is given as CAMGHQNTEAFF. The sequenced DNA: TGTGCTATGGGTCACCAGAACACTGAAGCTTTCTTT.